The entry that follows covers one T cell receptor beta chain sequence. Its antigen is undetermined. Selected positively for CCR7 and CD45RO-negative, naive CD8 cells excluded terminally differentiated effector memory CD45RA+ cells. The V gene's germline CDR1 is SGHNT and CDR2 YYREEE (reference sequence). V shed 0 bases, J shed 4 bases, and the junction held 7 bases outside the gene matches. The CDR3 contains 15 residues. The table came from immunoSEQ multiplex PCR; TCRdb's copy has only in-frame clones and leaves some out. The sample lists about 700,000 clones, 90% to 95% occurring once. These data belong to a study of shared clonotypes between healthy human individuals. Overall study: Donors had three CD4 naive, three CD4 memory, two CD8 naive and one CD8 memory plate apiece. The study, taken as a whole, reports: Donor clonotype sharing was expected to depend on sequencing depth.

The chain couples TRBV5-4 to TRBJ2-7, with 7 nucleotides matching TRBD1. Sequenced material: naive CD8+ T cells sorted from blood. This receptor was taken from a man aged 25-45 years in good health. Here the CDR3 DNA reads TGTGCCAGCAGCTTGGCACCTACAGGGGAATACGAGCAGTACTTC. This sequence encodes CASSLAPTGEYEQYF.